The 23 T cell receptor beta chains below come from one sample, sequenced in a study of early T cells in non-severe SARS-CoV-2 infection. From the 5' RACE reads, TCRdb called clonotypes with MiXCR, one entry per CDR3 protein. In the table there are 20,000 to 25,000 distinct CDR3 sequences, 3.5% to 4.5% of which are singletons. Sequencing was performed on whole blood. Receptors originate from an adult who was a healthcare worker with PCR-confirmed SARS-CoV-2 infection or an uninfected control (not recorded which).

By proportion, this clonotype is medium-sized (0.01 to 0.1%). This sequence joins TRBV25-1 and TRBJ2-7, with D hard to call. The germline CDR1 and CDR2 sequences are MGHDK and SYGVNS. V gave up 3 bases and J gave up 2 bases, with 5 bases separating them. The CDR3 length is 12 residues. The DNA of the CDR3 is TGTGCCAGCAGTGAGCATACCTACGAGCAGTACTTC. Translated, it gives CASSEHTYEQYF.

This clonotype appeared many times. The chain couples TRBV7-3 to TRBJ2-6; no clear D gene. From germline, CDR1 is SGHTA and CDR2 FQGTGA. V lost 5 bases and J lost 8, with 10 bases in between. The CDR3 runs 13 residues. The CDR3 DNA is TGTGCCAGCAGCGAATCAAGTCCCAACGTCCTGACTTTC. Residues: CASSESSPNVLTF.

At least ten counts were recorded for this clonotype. The rearrangement uses TRBV6-5 and TRBJ1-5, with 9 bases matching TRBD1. The length of the CDR3 is 19 residues. Germline V gene sequence: CDR1 MNHEY, CDR2 SVGAGI. After removal of 1 base from V and 3 bases from J, the junction contained 13 bases not matched to a gene. The CDR3 loop reads CASSYYSAGTGRDNQPQHF. DNA for the CDR3: TGTGCCAGCAGTTACTATTCCGCCGGGACAGGGCGTGACAATCAGCCCCAGCATTTT.

Ten or more counts support this clonotype. The rearrangement links TRBV2 to TRBJ2-1, with D unclear. Trimming cost V 7 bases and J 14 bases, with 15 bases left between them. The CDR3 covers 11 residues. The germline V gene encodes CDR1 SNHLY and CDR2 FYNNEI. The DNA for the CDR3 is TGTGCCAGCACCGTGGGATGGTATAAGTTCTTC. The encoded protein is CASTVGWYKFF.

This clonotype was seen repeatedly, ten times or more. J is TRBJ1-4 and V is TRBV2; no clear D. This CDR3 comprises 13 residues. Germline CDR1 and CDR2: SNHLY and FYNNEI. V lost 8 bases and J 7 bases, leaving 14 bases between the germline ends. CDR3 loop: CASLWRVGEKLFF. CDR3 nucleotide sequence: TGTGCCAGCCTTTGGAGGGTGGGTGAAAAACTGTTTTTT.

This clonotype was found many times. This sequence joins TRBV29-1 and TRBJ1-2; no definite D call. Trimming removed 6 bases at V and 6 bases at J, with 17 bases between. The CDR3 spans 13 residues. Germline V lookup: CDR1 SQVTM, CDR2 ANQGSEA. This chain's CDR3 is CSVVTERTDGYTF. The CDR3 DNA is TGCAGCGTAGTGACGGAACGGACGGATGGCTACACCTTC. Filled out from reference TRBV29-1 and TRBJ1-2, the complete variable domain reads SAVISQKPSRDICQRGTSLTIQCQVDSQVTMMFWYRQQPGQSLTLIATANQGSEATYESGFVIDKFPISRPNLTFSTLTVSNMSPEDSSIYLCSVVTERTDGYTFGSGTRLTVV.

This clonotype was found many times. The chain joins TRBV20-1 to TRBJ2-3; 12 bases agree with TRBD2. The germline gives CDR1 DFQATT, CDR2 SNEGSKA (reference sequence). The J segment lost 6 bases and the V segment lost 5 bases, leaving 3 bases of the junction unmatched. The CDR3 length is 13 residues. CDR3 amino acids: CSALGLAGDTQYF. The CDR3 region has the DNA TGCAGTGCTCTTGGACTAGCGGGGGATACGCAGTATTTT.

As regards this clonotype: A read error may produce the germline difference seen at one junction end. As DNA, the CDR3 is TGTGCCAGCGGACAAAACACCGGGGAGCAGTTTTTT. This translates into CASGQNTGEQFF. V usage is TRBV7-3 and J usage is TRBJ2-2; the D call may be TRBD1 or TRBD2 (5 bases each). The length of the CDR3 is 12 residues. The germline gives CDR1 SGHTA, CDR2 FQGTGA.

Ten or more counts support this clonotype. This chain joins TRBV20-1 and TRBJ2-3, with 9 bases that match TRBD2. J was trimmed by 4 bases and V by 5 bases; bases with no gene match: 7. The germline CDR1 and CDR2 sequences are DFQATT and SNEGSKA (reference sequence). The length of the CDR3 is 14 residues. CDR3 amino acids: CSAEGGGGADTQYF. CDR3 nucleotide sequence: TGCAGTGCTGAAGGGGGCGGGGGGGCAGATACGCAGTATTTT.

This clonotype occurred many times. The chain has TRBV6-1 and TRBJ2-2; D tentatively fits TRBD1 or TRBD2 (5 bases each). From germline, CDR1 is MNHNS and CDR2 SASEGT. This CDR3 has 14 residues. The V end was cut by 7 bases, the J end by 7 bases, with 16 bases between. CDR3 loop: CASTSRGTGGELFF. CDR3 DNA: TGTGCCAGCACTTCGAGGGGAACTGGCGGGGAGCTGTTTTTT.

This clonotype has a count of ten or more. V usage is TRBV24-1 and J usage is TRBJ2-1, with 9 bases identical to TRBD2. CDR3 length equals 15 residues. The V gene end was trimmed by 4 bases and the J gene end by 7 bases; junction bases not matched to a gene: 7. CDR1 and CDR2 (germline): KGHDR, SFDVKD. CDR3: CATSDPSRGGNEQFF. In DNA form, the CDR3 reads TGTGCCACCAGTGACCCTTCGCGGGGGGGAAATGAGCAGTTCTTC.

This clonotype was counted only a few times. This chain uses TRBV7-3 with TRBJ2-1, with 11 bases that match TRBD2. CDR3 size: 19 residues. Germline trimming cut 4 bases from V and 0 bases from J; bases unmatched to any gene: 11. Germline CDR1 is SGHTA and CDR2 is FQGTGA. The CDR3 DNA follows: TGTGCCAGCAGCTCTTTAGCGGGGGGGCAAAAGATCTCCTACAATGAGCAGTTCTTC. Protein product: CASSSLAGGQKISYNEQFF.

The sample holds a few counts of this clonotype. This chain connects TRBV20-1 to TRBJ2-3; 7 positions match TRBD2. The germline gives CDR1 DFQATT, CDR2 SNEGSKA (reference sequence). The trim removed 6 bases at V and 2 bases at J, leaving 8 bases unmatched. This CDR3 has 14 amino acids. The CDR3 sequence is CSASSGAITDTQYF. CDR3 coding DNA: TGCAGTGCCTCCAGCGGGGCCATCACAGATACGCAGTATTTT.

This CDR3 reads CASSPSPFRGVPLEQYF. CDR3 sequence (DNA): TGTGCCAGCAGCCCGTCCCCCTTCAGGGGTGTCCCCCTAGAGCAGTACTTC. The chain carries TRBV27 and TRBJ2-7, with D perhaps matching TRBD1 (6 bases). Trimming stripped 6 bases from V and 7 bases from J, with 28 bases between. Germline loops: CDR1 MNHEY, CDR2 SMNVEV (reference sequence). The CDR3 extends over 17 amino acids.

This clonotype was recorded many times. The chain couples TRBV11-2 to TRBJ2-1; D is unclear. Looked up from germline, CDR1 is SGHAT and CDR2 is FQNNGV. V was pared by 1 base and J by 5 bases, with 18 bases between. The CDR3 contains 17 residues. CDR3 in amino acids: CASSLGASPLAHNEQFF. In DNA, the CDR3 is TGTGCCAGCAGCTTAGGGGCCTCCCCCCTCGCCCACAATGAGCAGTTCTTC.

A single count supports this clonotype. The V and J genes are TRBV5-1 and TRBJ1-4; D is ambiguous. The CDR3 runs to 12 residues. The V and J ends lost 4 bases and 7 bases respectively, with 8 bases between them. The germline CDR1 and CDR2 sequences are SGHRS and YFSETQ. This chain's CDR3 is CASSLHGEKLFF. The CDR3 nucleotides are TGCGCCAGCAGCCTACATGGTGAAAAACTGTTTTTT.

This clonotype was detected many times. The chain has TRBV7-9 and TRBJ2-2; the match to TRBD1 covers 8 bases. Looked up from germline, CDR1 is SEHNR and CDR2 is FQNEAQ (reference sequence). This CDR3 spans 15 amino acids. With V trimmed by 5 bases and J by 4 bases, 6 bases remained unmatched. CDR3 bases: TGTGCCAGCAGCCTCGGGACAGGCGCCACCGGGGAGCTGTTTTTT. It specifies CASSLGTGATGELFF.

In its sample, this clonotype was seen many times. The chain combines TRBV11-2 with TRBJ2-1, with D tentatively TRBD2 (6 bases). CDR1 and CDR2 (germline): SGHAT, FQNNGV. The ends were cut back, 5 bases at V and 8 bases at J, with 16 bases in the middle. The CDR3 loop spans 14 amino acids. The CDR3 coding sequence is TGTGCCAGCAGCGCGGGGCAGGGAGGTGATGAGCAGTTCTTC. This translates into CASSAGQGGDEQFF.

There are many counts of this clonotype. The chain employs TRBV20-1 and TRBJ2-1; TRBD1 aligns across 8 bases. The CDR3 contains 15 residues. Germline V gene data show CDR1 as DFQATT and CDR2 as SNEGSKA (reference sequence). V lost 0 bases and J lost 8; bases outside the gene matches: 9. Written as DNA, the CDR3 is TGCAGTGCTAGAGATCCCAGGGGGCGCAGGGATGAGCAGTTCTTC. This encodes CSARDPRGRRDEQFF.

This clonotype has ten or more counts. V gene TRBV11-3 combines with J gene TRBJ2-3, with a possible D match to TRBD2 (6 bases). The germline V and J ends were trimmed by 4 bases and 10 bases, with 18 bases remaining between them. Germline lookup yields CDR1 SGHNT and CDR2 YENEEA. The CDR3 runs 14 residues. CDR3 loop: CASSYSGGPAAQYF. CDR3 nucleotide sequence: TGTGCCAGCAGCTATAGCGGTGGTCCGGCCGCGCAGTATTTT.

This clonotype was recorded many times. This chain connects TRBV7-2 to TRBJ2-4, with 11 nucleotides matching TRBD2. V lost 3 bases, J lost 1 base, and 8 bases stayed unmatched. The CDR3 has 18 residues. Germline lookup yields CDR1 SGHTA and CDR2 FQGNSA. The CDR3 region is CASSLLTSGAGAKNIQYF. DNA of the CDR3: TGTGCCAGCAGCTTGTTGACTAGCGGGGCCGGCGCCAAAAACATTCAGTACTTC.

This clonotype was seen many times. The rearrangement links TRBV7-2 to TRBJ2-2; D perhaps matches TRBD2 (6 bases). Germline V gene lookup returns CDR1 SGHTA and CDR2 FQGNSA. The CDR3 is 16 amino acids. V was clipped by 0 bases and J by 2 bases, with 10 bases between them. CDR3 region: CASSLAWRGNTGELFF. CDR3 in DNA: TGTGCCAGCAGCTTAGCGTGGCGGGGAAACACCGGGGAGCTGTTTTTT.

At least ten counts were recorded for this clonotype. The chain employs TRBV15 and TRBJ2-1; maybe TRBD1 (6 bases). V gave up 0 bases and J gave up 6 bases, with 15 bases separating them. The germline V gene has CDR1 LNHNV and CDR2 YYDKDF (reference sequence). The CDR3 spans 16 residues. CDR3 protein: CATSRDFSQGRNEQFF. DNA of the CDR3: TGTGCCACCAGCAGAGACTTTTCACAGGGCCGCAATGAGCAGTTCTTC.